The 32 T cell receptor beta chains listed next were all sequenced from one sample in a study of T cell responses to AZD1222 COVID-19 vaccine. Method: immunoSEQ multiplex PCR; TCRdb's copy keeps in-frame clones and lacks some. The table lists some 100,000 clones, more than 85% of them singletons. The specimen was peripheral blood, collected on day 0 of AZD1222 vaccination. The receptors were sampled from an adult in good health.

In regard to this clone: The same CDR3 can be traced to other DNA sequences in this sample. The chain employs TRBV7-8 and TRBJ1-1; weak D call: TRBD1 (5 bases). V dropped 0 bases and J dropped 1 base, with 6 bases sitting between them. The CDR3 is made up of 14 amino acids. In germline, CDR1 is SGHVS, CDR2 FQNEAQ. DNA for the CDR3: TGTGCCAGCAGCTTAGCTGGGGGGAACACTGAAGCTTTCTTT. This encodes CASSLAGGNTEAFF.

This clone is termed medium-sized. The chain links TRBV11-2 to TRBJ1-6; the D gene is possibly TRBD1 (6 bases). The CDR3 is 15 amino acids. Trimming pared 4 bases from V and 3 bases from J, leaving 10 bases between. The germline CDR1 and CDR2 sequences are SGHAT and FQNNGV. The CDR3 region is CASSWGQGYNSPLHF. In DNA, the CDR3 is TGTGCCAGCAGCTGGGGGCAGGGCTATAATTCACCCCTCCACTTT.

The chain joins TRBV6-5 to TRBJ2-7; TRBD2 matches at 13 bases. V shed 0 bases and J 3 bases; nucleotides not matched to a gene: 2. The CDR3 is made up of 16 amino acids. The germline gives CDR1 MNHEY, CDR2 SVGAGI. The CDR3 coding sequence is TGTGCCAGCAGTTACTCTCGGACTAGCGGGAGCTACGAGCAGTACTTC. It is translated as CASSYSRTSGSYEQYF.

CDR3 DNA sequence: TGTGCCAGCAGCACGGCGGGAGGGCGCAATGAGCAGTTCTTC. Its protein is CASSTAGGRNEQFF. The V gene is TRBV7-9, the J gene TRBJ2-1; 9 positions agree with TRBD2. CDR3 length equals 14 residues. V lost 5 bases, J lost 6 bases, and 5 bases stayed unmatched. CDR1 SEHNR and CDR2 FQNEAQ come from the germline V gene (reference sequence).

This clone was seen more than once but under ten times. The V and J genes are TRBV28 and TRBJ1-5; the D gene is possibly TRBD1 (6 bases). The CDR3 is 15 amino acids. With 7 bases removed from V and 1 base from J, the gap between germline ends came to 14 bases. Germline V gene sequence: CDR1 MDHEN, CDR2 SYDVKM. In DNA form, the CDR3 reads TGTGCCAGCAATAGCTACAGGGTCAGCAATCAGCCCCAGCATTTT. Protein product: CASNSYRVSNQPQHF.

This chain connects TRBV29-1 to TRBJ1-1; 10 bases align to TRBD1. The CDR3 runs to 14 residues. Germline assignment: CDR1 SQVTM and CDR2 ANQGSEA. V gave up 5 bases and J gave up 5 bases; unmatched junction bases: 8. The CDR3 coding sequence is TGCAGCGTTTCACCGACAGGGGGCCGAACTGAAGCTTTCTTT. This gives the protein CSVSPTGGRTEAFF.

The gene calls are TRBV19 and TRBJ1-5; unclear D gene. V shed 5 bases and J shed 0 bases, with 11 bases lying between them. Germline CDR1 is LNHDA and CDR2 is SQIVND (reference sequence). This CDR3 is built from 15 residues. The chain's CDR3 is CASSPEGYSNQPQHF. DNA of the CDR3: TGTGCCAGTAGTCCCGAAGGATATAGCAATCAGCCCCAGCATTTT.

This sequence joins TRBV28 and TRBJ1-2; D gene unclear. The CDR3 has 12 residues. The germline V and J ends were trimmed by 3 bases and 8 bases, with 10 bases remaining between them. Germline values: CDR1 MDHEN, CDR2 SYDVKM. The chain's CDR3 is CASSLSTSGYTF. In nucleotides, the CDR3 is TGTGCCAGCAGTTTGTCCACTAGCGGCTACACCTTC.

The genes are TRBV9 and TRBJ2-2; D not certain. V was trimmed by 4 bases and J by 3 bases, leaving 19 bases between them. The CDR3 covers 17 residues. CDR1 and CDR2 from the germline V gene are SGDLS and YYNGEE. The CDR3 bases are TGTGCCAGCAGCCTGAGTGGGTTGGGTTGGGACACCGGGGAGCTGTTTTTT. Its protein is CASSLSGLGWDTGELFF. Full variable domain (rest looked up from reference TRBV9 and TRBJ2-2): DSGVTQTPKHLITATGQRVTLRCSPRSGDLSVYWYQQSLDQGLQFLIQYYNGEERAKGNILERFSAQQFPDLHSELNLSSLELGDSALYFCASSLSGLGWDTGELFFGEGSRLTVL.

The chain is built from TRBV14 and TRBJ1-2; D gene ambiguous. The CDR3 loop spans 13 amino acids. Germline CDR1 reads SGHDN; CDR2 reads FVKESK. The V and J ends lost 6 bases and 4 bases respectively, with 12 bases between them. For the CDR3, the DNA is TGTGCCAGCAGGACCGACGGGAGCTATGGCTACACCTTC. Its translation: CASRTDGSYGYTF. Complete variable domain (other parts from reference TRBV14 and TRBJ1-2): EAGVTQFPSHSVIEKGQTVTLRCDPISGHDNLYWYRRVMGKEIKFLLHFVKESKQDESGMPNNRFLAERTGGTYSTLKVQPAELEDSGVYFCASRTDGSYGYTFGSGTRLTVV.

The chain uses TRBV6-4 and TRBJ1-4, with D uncertain. Trimming shortened V by 6 bases and J by 0 bases, and 8 bases separated the two germline ends. This CDR3 is built from 14 residues. Germline values: CDR1 MRHNA, CDR2 SNTAGT. Here the CDR3 reads CASRNTATNEKLFF. CDR3 nucleotide sequence: TGTGCCAGCAGAAATACGGCAACTAATGAAAAACTGTTTTTT.

This clone was recorded once. The gene calls are TRBV10-3 and TRBJ1-1, with D possibly being TRBD1 (5 bases). V lost 3 bases and J 0 bases, leaving 14 bases between the germline ends. The germline V gene has CDR1 ENHRY and CDR2 SYGVKD. CDR3 length: 16 residues. The CDR3 DNA reads as TGTGCCATCAGTGACCCGGGACTAAACATGAACACTGAAGCTTTCTTT. It encodes CAISDPGLNMNTEAFF.

This sequence joins TRBV15 and TRBJ2-7; weak D call: TRBD2 (6 bases). This CDR3 has 13 residues. Germline V gene lookup returns CDR1 LNHNV and CDR2 YYDKDF (reference sequence). V gave up 5 bases and J gave up 4 bases, with 12 bases separating them. The CDR3 reads CATSWLGGYEQYF. DNA of the CDR3: TGTGCCACCAGCTGGCTTGGGGGGTACGAGCAGTACTTC.

The chain links TRBV5-8 to TRBJ2-5; the match to TRBD1 covers 12 bases. This CDR3 has 15 amino acids. Per the germline V gene, CDR1 is SGHTS and CDR2 is YDEGEE. V gave up 4 bases and J gave up 2 bases; unmatched junction bases: 3. The CDR3 loop is CASSGGQGAQETQYF. The CDR3 DNA sequence: TGTGCCAGCAGCGGGGGACAGGGGGCTCAAGAGACCCAGTACTTC.

The CDR3 DNA reads TGTGCCAGCAGCTTAGCCAAGGGTGTGACAGATACGCAGTATTTT. Its translation: CASSLAKGVTDTQYF. V gene TRBV7-6 combines with J gene TRBJ2-3; D call uncertain. V lost 0 bases, J lost 3 bases, and 10 bases lay in between. Germline-derived CDR1 and CDR2 are SGHVS and FNYEAQ. The length of the CDR3 is 15 residues.

CDR3 residues: CASSQNHWRDTSSYEQYF. CDR3 DNA: TGCGCCAGCAGCCAAAACCACTGGAGGGACACCAGCTCCTACGAGCAGTACTTC. The chain is built from TRBV4-1 and TRBJ2-7; D could derive from TRBD1 or TRBD2 (6 bases each). CDR1 is MGHRA and CDR2 is YSYEKL in the germline V gene. The CDR3 covers 18 residues. The V gene lost 2 bases and the J gene lost 0 bases, with 20 bases spanning the gap.

The chain combines TRBV2 with TRBJ1-4; D remains unclear. This CDR3 spans 15 amino acids. V was shortened by 1 base and J by 10 bases, with 16 bases between the two germline ends. The germline gives CDR1 SNHLY, CDR2 FYNNEI. CDR3 sequence reads: CASSEDDTLWGKLFF. In DNA form, the CDR3 reads TGTGCCAGCAGTGAAGACGACACTCTATGGGGAAAACTGTTTTTT.

The chain links TRBV5-1 to TRBJ2-1; no clear D gene. V was pared by 5 bases and J by 2 bases, with 8 bases between. CDR1 is SGHRS, CDR2 YFSETQ, per germline. This CDR3 spans 13 amino acids. The CDR3: CASSSSTYNEQFF. DNA of the CDR3: TGCGCCAGCAGTTCATCAACCTACAATGAGCAGTTCTTC. The full variable domain, in which reference TRBV5-1 and TRBJ2-1 provide the parts outside the CDR3, is KAGVTQTPRYLIKTRGQQVTLSCSPISGHRSVSWYQQTPGQGLQFLFEYFSETQRNKGNFPGRFSGRQFSNSRSEMNVSTLELGDSALYLCASSSSTYNEQFFGPGTRLTVL.

This chain uses TRBV7-9 with TRBJ1-5, with 7 bases that match TRBD1. V shed 0 bases, J shed 4 bases, and the junction held 3 bases outside the gene matches. CDR3 length: 15 residues. CDR1 is SEHNR, CDR2 FQNEAQ, per germline (reference sequence). This chain's CDR3 is CASSLAGGGNQPQHF. CDR3 coding DNA: TGTGCCAGCAGCTTAGCAGGGGGCGGGAATCAGCCCCAGCATTTT.

The V gene is TRBV10-1, the J gene TRBJ2-2, with D possibly matching TRBD1 (6 bases). V lost 7 bases and J lost 5, with 11 bases in between. This CDR3 is built from 13 residues. The germline gives CDR1 WNHNN, CDR2 SYGVQD (reference sequence). For the CDR3, the DNA is TGCGCCAGCACCCAGGGGTATACCGGGGAGCTGTTTTTT. Its protein is CASTQGYTGELFF.

The genes are TRBV7-2 and TRBJ2-1; D is ambiguous. The germline V gene encodes CDR1 SGHTA and CDR2 FQGNSA. The CDR3 spans 13 residues. V was shortened by 2 bases and J by 3 bases, with 5 bases between the two germline ends. CDR3 sequence (DNA): TGTGCCAGCAGCTTATTTGGCTACAATGAGCAGTTCTTC. Residues: CASSLFGYNEQFF.

The chain employs TRBV7-9 and TRBJ2-1; the match to TRBD1 covers 8 bases. The germline gives CDR1 SEHNR, CDR2 FQNEAQ (reference sequence). The V gene end was trimmed by 4 bases and the J gene end by 10 bases; junction bases not matched to a gene: 21. The CDR3 runs 18 residues. In DNA, the CDR3 is TGTGCCAGCAGCTGGAGAAAAGGACAGGGAAATCGGCGAGGCGAGCAGTTCTTC. This encodes CASSWRKGQGNRRGEQFF.

This chain joins TRBV6-5 and TRBJ1-1; unclear D gene. Germline V CDR1 and CDR2: MNHEY, SVGAGI. Deletions cut 8 bases from V and 4 bases from J, with 14 bases between. The CDR3 covers 13 residues. CDR3 in DNA: TGTGCCAGCCTAGTAGCATCGGCCACTGAAGCTTTCTTT. Residues: CASLVASATEAFF.

The chain links TRBV6-5 to TRBJ2-2, with 7 bases aligning to TRBD2. CDR1 and CDR2 (germline): MNHEY, SVGAGI. There are 15 residues in the CDR3. The junction had 6 bases not matched to a gene; V was cut back by 8 bases and J by 0 bases. CDR3: CASWGGDTNTGELFF. The CDR3 region has the DNA TGTGCCAGCTGGGGAGGGGATACGAACACCGGGGAGCTGTTTTTT.

This clone showed up just once. V is TRBV19 and J is TRBJ2-2, with TRBD1 matching over 8 bases. The CDR3 is made up of 14 amino acids. From germline, CDR1 is LNHDA and CDR2 SQIVND (reference sequence). Trimming took 9 bases from V and 5 from J; bases not matched to a gene: 8. Here the CDR3 DNA reads TGTGCCAGCCAGCAGGGGGCGGGGACCGGGGAGCTGTTTTTT. It yields the protein CASQQGAGTGELFF.

This clone was seen only once. This sequence joins TRBV11-3 and TRBJ2-3; perhaps TRBD2 as D (6 bases). The CDR3 consists of 16 residues. From germline, CDR1 is SGHNT and CDR2 YENEEA. The V and J ends lost 5 bases and 0 bases respectively, with 15 bases between them. CDR3 sequence: CASSPGAGISTDTQYF. CDR3 DNA sequence: TGTGCCAGCAGCCCCGGCGCGGGAATAAGCACAGATACGCAGTATTTT.

This clone was observed a single time. The chain uses TRBV28 and TRBJ1-4, with D unresolved. V lost 2 bases and J 6 bases, leaving 7 bases between the germline ends. The CDR3 length is 13 residues. In germline, CDR1 is MDHEN, CDR2 SYDVKM. CDR3 DNA: TGTGCCAGCAGTTTAGGTGGGGATGAAAAACTGTTTTTT. Translating gives CASSLGGDEKLFF.

This chain links TRBV3-1 (or the pseudogene TRBV3-2) with TRBJ1-3; the D gene is possibly TRBD1 (5 bases). CDR1 and CDR2 from the germline V gene are LGHDT and YNNKEL (reference sequence). The CDR3 runs to 15 residues. V lost 4 bases, J lost 4 bases, and 14 bases lay in between. Written as DNA, the CDR3 is TGTGCCAGCAGCCTCGGGACTGTAGCGGGAAACACCATATATTTT. Translating it yields CASSLGTVAGNTIYF.

The J gene is TRBJ2-3, the V gene TRBV5-4; 8 positions agree with TRBD2. CDR1 SGHNT and CDR2 YYREEE come from the germline V gene (reference sequence). J was trimmed by 0 bases and V by 4 bases; bases with no gene match: 10. The CDR3 runs to 17 residues. CDR3 in DNA: TGTGCCAGCAGCGCTGGAGGGGCGGGAGGCAGCACAGATACGCAGTATTTT. Translating gives CASSAGGAGGSTDTQYF.

This chain connects TRBV19 to TRBJ2-7; 8 bases agree with TRBD2. The V segment lost 4 bases and the J segment 4 bases; nucleotides outside the gene matches: 12. The CDR3 runs 16 residues. The germline CDR1 and CDR2 sequences are LNHDA and SQIVND (reference sequence). The CDR3 is CASSTTGGSRRYEQYF. CDR3 coding DNA: TGTGCCAGTAGTACCACGGGGGGGTCGAGGCGATACGAGCAGTACTTC. The variable domain in full, completed from reference TRBV19 and TRBJ2-7, reads DGGITQSPKYLFRKEGQNVTLSCEQNLNHDAMYWYRQDPGQGLRLIYYSQIVNDFQKGDIAEGYSVSREKKESFPLTVTSAQKNPTAFYLCASSTTGGSRRYEQYFGPGTRLTVT.

This chain uses TRBV15 with TRBJ1-5; D not certain. The germline CDR1 and CDR2 sequences are LNHNV and YYDKDF (reference sequence). The CDR3 has 16 amino acids. V dropped 0 bases and J dropped 0 bases, with 9 bases sitting between them. CDR3 amino acids: CATSREEDHSNQPQHF. Here the CDR3 DNA reads TGTGCCACCAGCAGAGAGGAAGACCATAGCAATCAGCCCCAGCATTTT.

The V gene is TRBV12-3 or TRBV12-4, the J gene TRBJ1-2; D uncertain. V lost 2 bases and J 8 bases, leaving 9 bases between the germline ends. The CDR3 runs 12 residues. CDR3 in DNA: TGTGCCAGCAGTTTATCTAGGCAAGGCTACACCTTC. This codes for CASSLSRQGYTF.